What follows are 18 T cell receptor beta chains derived from one specimen sequenced in a study of T cell repertoires in cytomegalovirus infection. TCRdb passed the reads through MiXCR, listing each CDR3 protein once. The table shows approximately 1,000,000 distinct CDR3 sequences, with about 33% occurring only once. No antigen is known for these receptors. The source was cultured CD8+ T cells from PBMCs, collected from culture after CMV antigen stimulation. The receptors shown here come from a human donor in good health (CMV status not recorded). Some clones in this sample may be carry-over from other donors' samples.

Concerning this clonotype itself: The junction departs from germline at one end; a sequencing error may be responsible. The V call is TRBV7-9, the J call TRBJ2-5; 7 positions agree with TRBD1. This CDR3 is 14 amino acids long. Germline V gene data show CDR1 as SEHNR and CDR2 as FQNEAQ (reference sequence). The CDR3 here is CVSSPRQGRETQYF. The CDR3 nucleotides read TGTGTCAGCAGCCCTAGACAGGGACGAGAGACCCAGTACTTC.

The chain combines TRBV5-5 with TRBJ2-6; D gene ambiguous. The V and J ends lost 0 bases and 1 base respectively, with 8 bases between them. CDR1 SGHKS and CDR2 YYEKEE come from the germline V gene (reference sequence). The CDR3 covers 16 residues. This chain's CDR3 is CASSLGGVSGANVLTF. The CDR3 DNA is TGTGCCAGCAGCTTGGGTGGGGTGTCTGGGGCCAACGTCCTGACTTTC.

In its sample, this clonotype was seen a few times. The chain employs TRBV6-1 and TRBJ2-7; 7 nucleotides line up with TRBD2. The V and J ends lost 6 bases and 0 bases, in that order; junction bases with no gene match: 11. This CDR3 spans 16 amino acids. The germline CDR1 and CDR2 sequences are MNHNS and SASEGT. The CDR3 DNA is TGTGCCAGCAGCCCTTTCTGGGGGGGGAGCTCCTACGAGCAGTACTTC. Translating gives CASSPFWGGSSYEQYF.

CDR3 residues: CASSYSMGSSYGYTF. CDR3 DNA: TGTGCCAGCAGTTACTCGATGGGATCCAGCTATGGCTACACCTTC. The V gene is TRBV6-2 or TRBV6-3, the J gene TRBJ1-2; no clear D gene. The CDR3 spans 15 residues. The V end lost 0 bases, the J end lost 4 bases, and 12 bases lay between the germline ends. Germline CDR1 reads MNHEY; CDR2 reads SVGEGT.

In this sample, this clonotype turned up a few times. The CDR3 spells CASSKQGTGANVLTF. Here the CDR3 DNA reads TGTGCCAGCAGCAAACAGGGGACTGGGGCCAACGTCCTGACTTTC. This chain connects TRBV7-9 to TRBJ2-6; 7 bases map to TRBD1. CDR1 and CDR2 from the germline V gene are SEHNR and FQNEAQ (reference sequence). After removal of 5 bases from V and 2 bases from J, the junction contained 3 bases not matched to a gene. The CDR3 has 15 amino acids.

This clonotype was picked up a small number of times. The chain combines TRBV2 with TRBJ1-5; 10 nucleotides agree with TRBD1. From germline, CDR1 is SNHLY and CDR2 FYNNEI. V dropped 6 bases and J dropped 6; count of bases not matched to a gene: 8. This CDR3 has 15 amino acids. The CDR3 protein is CASSADRGVFQPQHF. The CDR3 nucleotides read TGTGCCAGCAGCGCGGACAGGGGGGTGTTTCAGCCCCAGCATTTT.

CDR3 protein: CASSIADSVGSPLHF. CDR3 nucleotide sequence: TGTGCCAGTAGTATAGCGGACAGCGTCGGGTCACCCCTCCACTTT. V usage is TRBV19 and J usage is TRBJ1-6; D is possibly TRBD1 (6 bases). CDR1 is LNHDA and CDR2 is SQIVND in the germline V gene (reference sequence). V lost 1 base and J lost 10, with 14 bases in between. The CDR3 consists of 15 residues.

The chain combines TRBV27 with TRBJ1-2, with 9 bases aligning to TRBD1. The germline V gene has CDR1 MNHEY and CDR2 SMNVEV (reference sequence). This CDR3 spans 18 amino acids. After removal of 8 bases from V and 1 base from J, the junction contained 17 bases not matched to a gene. CDR3 loop: CASSPDPGQGIFNYGYTF. The CDR3 nucleotides read TGTGCCAGCTCCCCAGATCCGGGACAGGGTATCTTTAACTATGGCTACACCTTC.

This clonotype occurred a few times. CDR3: CASTSDRLSTDTQYF. The CDR3 DNA reads as TGTGCCAGCACCTCCGACAGGCTCTCCACAGATACGCAGTATTTT. The chain joins TRBV28 to TRBJ2-3; possibly TRBD1 for D (6 bases). This CDR3 is 15 amino acids long. The V gene's germline CDR1 is MDHEN and CDR2 SYDVKM. The V end lost 7 bases, the J end lost 2 bases, and 16 bases lay between the germline ends.

For this clonotype: It may be a read error: a sequence one base away is much more abundant. The chain recombines TRBV11-1 with TRBJ2-5, with 12 bases that match TRBD2. Looked up from germline, CDR1 is SGHAT and CDR2 is FQDESV (reference sequence). The CDR3 loop spans 18 amino acids. This chain's CDR3 is CVSSPGLAGAYVEETQYF. The CDR3 DNA reads as TGTGTCAGCAGCCCGGGACTAGCGGGCGCATACGTAGAAGAGACCCAGTACTTC.

The V call is TRBV2, the J call TRBJ2-3, with D possibly being TRBD1 (6 bases). This CDR3 has 15 amino acids. Germline CDR1 reads SNHLY; CDR2 reads FYNNEI. Between the trimmed V and J ends, which lost 1 base and 2 bases, there was a span of 10 bases. The CDR3 DNA reads TGTGCCAGCAGTGAAGGGACAGACTCCACAGATACGCAGTATTTT. Amino acids: CASSEGTDSTDTQYF. Variable domain in full (rest from reference TRBV2 and TRBJ2-3): EPEVTQTPSHQVTQMGQEVILRCVPISNHLYFYWYRQILGQKVEFLVSFYNNEISEKSEIFDDQFSVERPDGSNFTLKIRSTKLEDSAMYFCASSEGTDSTDTQYFGPGTRLTVL.

This clonotype was detected ten times or more. The chain couples TRBV6-2 or TRBV6-3 to TRBJ2-1; 11 bases line up with TRBD2. The CDR3 has 17 amino acids. Germline values: CDR1 MNHEY, CDR2 SVGEGT. V shed 5 bases, J shed 3 bases, and the junction held 9 bases outside the gene matches. CDR3 DNA sequence: TGTGCCAGCAGTCGTCCCCCGACTAGCGGGGACTACAATGAGCAGTTCTTC. It is translated as CASSRPPTSGDYNEQFF.

The rearrangement joins TRBV24-1 to TRBJ2-5; TRBD1 matches at 7 bases. Trimming took 3 bases from V and 4 from J; bases not matched to a gene: 10. CDR3 length: 16 amino acids. Germline V gene lookup returns CDR1 KGHDR and CDR2 SFDVKD. The CDR3, as DNA: TGTGCCACCAGTGATCCGGGACAGCCGGCCTCAGAGACCCAGTACTTC. This encodes CATSDPGQPASETQYF.

The rearrangement uses TRBV5-1 and TRBJ2-7; D is unresolved. The CDR3 length is 14 residues. The ends were cut back, 1 base at V and 0 bases at J, with 8 bases in the middle. The germline CDR1 and CDR2 sequences are SGHRS and YFSETQ. CDR3 sequence (DNA): TGCGCCAGCAGCTTGACCTTCAGCTCCTACGAGCAGTACGTC. Its protein product is CASSLTFSSYEQYV.

The V and J genes are TRBV6-6 and TRBJ2-7, with a tentative D call TRBD2 (5 bases). From germline, CDR1 is MNHNY and CDR2 SVGAGI (reference sequence). This CDR3 is 14 amino acids long. V dropped 7 bases and J dropped 4 bases, with 17 bases sitting between them. CDR3 protein: CASMGGLSAYEQYF. The CDR3 DNA follows: TGTGCCAGCATGGGTGGACTCTCCGCTTACGAGCAGTACTTC.

This chain links TRBV7-8 with TRBJ2-1, with D perhaps being TRBD1 or TRBD2 (5 bases each). CDR1 is SGHVS, CDR2 FQNEAQ, per germline. V gave up 5 bases and J gave up 8 bases, with 16 bases separating them. There are 14 residues in the CDR3. The CDR3 nucleotides are TGTGCCAGCAGCCCAAGGGGAGTAGAAGATGAGCAGTTCTTC. Its protein is CASSPRGVEDEQFF.

This clonotype was seen at least ten times. DNA for the CDR3: TGTGCCAGCAGCTTAGGGCGGACAGGGACACAAGAGACCCAGTACTTC. Protein sequence: CASSLGRTGTQETQYF. The rearrangement uses TRBV7-9 and TRBJ2-5, with TRBD1 matching over 8 bases. V trimming: 1 base; J trimming: 2 bases; junction bases outside the gene matches: 6. This CDR3 is 16 amino acids long. From germline, CDR1 is SEHNR and CDR2 FQNEAQ (reference sequence).

This clonotype occurred many times. V and J are TRBV7-2 and TRBJ1-5; 7 bases match TRBD1. The germline CDR1 and CDR2 sequences are SGHTA and FQGNSA. V trimming: 1 base; J trimming: 4 bases; junction bases outside the gene matches: 7. This CDR3 has 16 residues. The CDR3 loop reads CASSLEEQGRNQPQHF. The CDR3 coding sequence is TGTGCCAGCAGCTTAGAGGAACAGGGGAGAAATCAGCCCCAGCATTTT.